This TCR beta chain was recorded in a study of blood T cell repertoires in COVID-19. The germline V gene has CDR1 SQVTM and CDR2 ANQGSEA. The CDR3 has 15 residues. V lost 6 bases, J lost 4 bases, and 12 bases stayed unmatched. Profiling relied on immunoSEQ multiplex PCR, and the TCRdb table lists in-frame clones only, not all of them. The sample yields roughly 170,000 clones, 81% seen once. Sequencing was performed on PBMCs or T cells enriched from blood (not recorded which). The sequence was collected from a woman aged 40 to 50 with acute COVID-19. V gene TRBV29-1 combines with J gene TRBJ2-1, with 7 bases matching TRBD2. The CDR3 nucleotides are TGCAGCGTGGACTCTTTACGGCGGGGGTACAATGAGCAGTTCTTC. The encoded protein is CSVDSLRRGYNEQFF.